These 22 T cell receptor beta chains were sequenced from one sample in a study of blood T cell repertoires in COVID-19 (dated by TCRdb to the early 2020s). The method was the immunoSEQ multiplex PCR assay. The source is immuneACCESS, and TCRdb retained only in-frame sequences with V and J called. Part of the clones is not carried over; for the studies checked, unresolved V genes explain less than half of this, and the remainder is unexplained. Recorded for this sample are 170,000 or so clones; roughly nine tenths of them occurred a single time. Jointly, the top ten make up about 1.9% of the sample. The sequenced sample was peripheral blood. All receptors derive from a man younger than 35 who had recovered from COVID-19.

The chain joins TRBV5-6 to TRBJ2-5, with 7 nucleotides matching TRBD2. The CDR3 runs 17 residues. Germline-derived CDR1 and CDR2 are SGHDT and YYEEEE. The ends lost 3 bases at V and 4 bases at J; junction bases unmatched: 15. In nucleotides, the CDR3 is TGTGCCAGCAGCTCAGACCTCAAACCTAGCGGCGGAGAGACCCAGTACTTC. Protein sequence: CASSSDLKPSGGETQYF. The variable domain in full, with the rest retrieved from reference TRBV5-6 and TRBJ2-5, is DAGVTQSPTHLIKTRGQQVTLRCSPKSGHDTVSWYQQALGQGPQFIFQYYEEEERQRGNFPDRFSGHQFPNYSSELNVNALLLGDSALYLCASSSDLKPSGGETQYFGPGTRLLVL.

This clone was counted only a few times. The V call is TRBV6-5, the J call TRBJ2-7; TRBD1 is a possible D gene (5 bases). The CDR3 loop spans 14 amino acids. Germline V CDR1 and CDR2: MNHEY, SVGAGI. Between the trimmed V and J ends, which lost 6 bases and 1 base, there was a span of 13 bases. CDR3 sequence (DNA): TGTGCCAGCAGGCCCAGACAGCAGTCCTACGAGCAGTACTTC. This encodes CASRPRQQSYEQYF.

This clone showed up just once. The V gene is TRBV11-2, the J gene TRBJ2-1, with TRBD2 identical over 11 bases. The CDR3 length is 16 residues. The ends lost 0 bases at V and 4 bases at J; junction bases unmatched: 2. The V gene's germline CDR1 is SGHAT and CDR2 FQNNGV. The CDR3 reads CASSLEGTSGYNEQFF. The CDR3 DNA reads as TGTGCCAGCAGCTTAGAAGGGACTAGCGGTTACAATGAGCAGTTCTTC.

The chain links TRBV7-2 to TRBJ1-2; 7 bases match TRBD1. V trimming: 3 bases; J trimming: 0 bases; junction bases outside the gene matches: 4. CDR1 SGHTA and CDR2 FQGNSA come from the germline V gene. This CDR3 spans 15 amino acids. CDR3 amino acids: CASSFAGQTNYGYTF. The CDR3, as DNA: TGTGCCAGCAGCTTCGCGGGACAGACTAACTATGGCTACACCTTC.

The chain joins TRBV4-3 to TRBJ2-1; 13 bases map to TRBD2. Germline CDR1 is LGHNA and CDR2 is YSLEER. The CDR3 extends over 17 amino acids. The V segment lost 0 bases and the J segment 8 bases; nucleotides outside the gene matches: 7. The CDR3, as DNA: TGCGCCAGCAGCCAAGATGAAGGACTAGCGGGAGTTTATGAGCAGTTCTTC. Translating gives CASSQDEGLAGVYEQFF.

CDR3 protein: CASSAGGTEAFF. In DNA form, the CDR3 reads TGTGCCAGCAGCGCCGGGGGTACTGAAGCTTTCTTT. The chain carries TRBV9 and TRBJ1-1, with D perhaps matching TRBD1 (5 bases). Germline V gene data show CDR1 as SGDLS and CDR2 as YYNGEE. The CDR3 is 12 residues long. Trimming pared 3 bases from V and 5 bases from J, leaving 8 bases between. Based on the CDR3 plus reference TRBV9 and TRBJ1-1, the full variable domain is DSGVTQTPKHLITATGQRVTLRCSPRSGDLSVYWYQQSLDQGLQFLIQYYNGEERAKGNILERFSAQQFPDLHSELNLSSLELGDSALYFCASSAGGTEAFFGQGTRLTVV.

The chain links TRBV29-1 to TRBJ2-5; possible D gene TRBD1, 5 bases. Between the trimmed V and J ends, which lost 6 bases and 1 base, there was a span of 9 bases. The germline V gene encodes CDR1 SQVTM and CDR2 ANQGSEA. CDR3 size: 12 residues. The DNA for the CDR3 is TGCAGCGTCTCTCAGGGCCAAGAGACCCAGTACTTC. The encoded protein is CSVSQGQETQYF.

This clone has just a few counts. The chain recombines TRBV9 with TRBJ1-5, with a weak D call TRBD1 (5 bases). Germline values: CDR1 SGDLS, CDR2 YYNGEE. Trimming pared 6 bases from V and 2 bases from J, leaving 9 bases between. CDR3 length: 13 amino acids. CDR3 loop: CASMKGCNQPQHF. CDR3 coding DNA: TGTGCCAGCATGAAGGGGTGCAATCAGCCCCAGCATTTT.

The chain uses TRBV4-1 and TRBJ2-7; 9 bases agree with TRBD1. This CDR3 contains 14 residues. Germline V gene lookup returns CDR1 MGHRA and CDR2 YSYEKL. Trimming at V came to 4 bases and at J to 4 bases, leaving 5 bases not matched to a gene. The CDR3, as DNA: TGCGCCAGCAGCCGGAGTGGACAGGGGTACGAGCAGTACTTC. This sequence encodes CASSRSGQGYEQYF.

This sequence joins TRBV19 and TRBJ1-5; TRBD1 might be the D (5 bases). Trimming removed 6 bases from V and 5 bases from J, with 17 bases in between. Germline assignment: CDR1 LNHDA and CDR2 SQIVND (reference sequence). CDR3 size: 15 residues. CDR3 amino acids: CASSRLDSEHQPQHF. The CDR3 region has the DNA TGTGCCAGTAGCCGACTCGACAGTGAACATCAGCCCCAGCATTTT.

In DNA, the CDR3 is TGTGCTAGTGCGCCCGGGGGAGATCAGCCCCAGCATTTT. It encodes CASAPGGDQPQHF. This chain uses TRBV12-5 with TRBJ1-5; tentative D call: TRBD1 (5 bases). The V and J ends lost 7 bases and 5 bases respectively, with 12 bases between them. There are 13 residues in the CDR3. The germline V gene has CDR1 LGHNT and CDR2 FRNRAP.

V usage is TRBV6-5 and J usage is TRBJ2-5; D perhaps matches TRBD1 (6 bases). V lost 1 base and J lost 4, with 10 bases in between. Per the germline V gene, CDR1 is MNHEY and CDR2 is SVGAGI. The CDR3 runs to 14 residues. CDR3 region: CASSYLDRLETQYF. CDR3 bases: TGTGCCAGCAGTTACTTGGACAGATTAGAGACCCAGTACTTC.

This clone is a singleton in its sample. This sequence joins TRBV27 and TRBJ1-5, with 9 nucleotides matching TRBD1. The ends lost 5 bases at V and 1 base at J; junction bases unmatched: 9. Germline V lookup: CDR1 MNHEY, CDR2 SMNVEV (reference sequence). There are 17 residues in the CDR3. The CDR3 loop reads CASSPRDRESSNQPQHF. As DNA, the CDR3 is TGTGCCAGCAGTCCACGGGACAGGGAAAGCAGCAATCAGCCCCAGCATTTT.

The chain is built from TRBV5-8 and TRBJ1-2; D is unclear. The CDR3 has 13 residues. V was cut by 0 bases and J by 0 bases, with 3 bases left in between. The V gene's germline CDR1 is SGHTS and CDR2 YDEGEE. The CDR3, as DNA: TGTGCCAGCAGCTTGGCCGCTAACTATGGCTACACCTTC. Translation gives CASSLAANYGYTF.

This sequence joins TRBV15 and TRBJ1-1; D is ambiguous. This CDR3 comprises 12 residues. Per the germline V gene, CDR1 is LNHNV and CDR2 is YYDKDF (reference sequence). V lost 0 bases and J 12 bases, leaving 11 bases between the germline ends. This CDR3 reads CATSRDTTIPFF. CDR3 sequence (DNA): TGTGCCACCAGCAGAGATACGACAATCCCTTTCTTT.

The V gene is TRBV5-6, the J gene TRBJ2-1; D is perhaps TRBD2 (5 bases). The germline V and J ends were trimmed by 1 base and 4 bases, with 12 bases remaining between them. The CDR3 totals 15 residues. In germline, CDR1 is SGHDT, CDR2 YYEEEE. The CDR3 nucleotides are TGTGCCAGCAGCTTGCCGGGCGGGCCTTACAATGAGCAGTTCTTC. Amino acids: CASSLPGGPYNEQFF.

V and J are TRBV6-6 and TRBJ1-5, with D perhaps matching TRBD1 (5 bases). Trimming stripped 5 bases from V and 0 bases from J, with 14 bases between. CDR3 length: 16 residues. Germline CDR1 and CDR2: MNHNY and SVGAGI (reference sequence). For the CDR3, the DNA is TGTGCCAGCAGTCCCGACAGATACTATAGCAATCAGCCCCAGCATTTT. As protein: CASSPDRYYSNQPQHF.

The J gene is TRBJ1-2, the V gene TRBV6-2 or TRBV6-3, with no clear D. CDR3 size: 13 residues. Trimming took off 3 bases at V and 6 bases at J, with 11 bases between the two ends. CDR1 is MNHEY and CDR2 is SVGEGT in the germline V gene. CDR3 loop: CASSYLTVDGYTF. DNA for the CDR3: TGTGCCAGCAGTTATCTTACAGTTGATGGCTACACCTTC.

The rearrangement joins TRBV7-9 to TRBJ2-7, with 8 positions matching TRBD1. Germline CDR1 is SEHNR and CDR2 is FQNEAQ (reference sequence). This CDR3 region has 16 residues. V shed 2 bases and J 6 bases; nucleotides not matched to a gene: 12. The CDR3 DNA follows: TGTGCCAGCAGCTTACGTCCCGAGACAGGGGATGGCGAGCAGTACTTC. Its protein product is CASSLRPETGDGEQYF.

The rearrangement links TRBV5-5 to TRBJ2-5, with D perhaps TRBD2 (6 bases). The CDR3 length is 12 residues. From germline, CDR1 is SGHKS and CDR2 YYEKEE (reference sequence). V lost 1 base to trimming and J lost 5 bases, with 6 bases between them. CDR3 region: CASSLRGETQYF. The CDR3 region has the DNA TGTGCCAGCAGCTTGCGGGGGGAGACCCAGTACTTC.

V and J are TRBV5-1 and TRBJ1-1, with D tentatively TRBD1 (5 bases). Germline V CDR1 and CDR2: SGHRS, YFSETQ. V was clipped by 0 bases and J by 4 bases, with 13 bases between them. CDR3 length equals 15 residues. Here the CDR3 reads CASSLEQVPATEAFF. CDR3 nucleotides: TGCGCCAGCAGCTTGGAACAGGTTCCAGCCACTGAAGCTTTCTTT. Combining the CDR3 with reference TRBV5-1 and TRBJ1-1 gives the whole variable domain KAGVTQTPRYLIKTRGQQVTLSCSPISGHRSVSWYQQTPGQGLQFLFEYFSETQRNKGNFPGRFSGRQFSNSRSEMNVSTLELGDSALYLCASSLEQVPATEAFFGQGTRLTVV.

The rearrangement uses TRBV2 and TRBJ1-1, with a possible D match to TRBD1 (5 bases). CDR1 SNHLY and CDR2 FYNNEI come from the germline V gene. The V end was cut by 5 bases, the J end by 1 base, with 14 bases between. This CDR3 comprises 15 residues. The CDR3 nucleotides are TGTGCCAGCAGTCCCAGGGAGGGCCCGAACACTGAAGCTTTCTTT. It codes for CASSPREGPNTEAFF.